The sample holds many counts of the clone carrying this T cell receptor beta chain. What it binds is unknown. TCRdb fed the 5' RACE reads into MiXCR, producing one record per CDR3 protein. This repertoire shows 410,000 or so distinct CDR3 sequences, around a quarter found once; its top ten account for around 12%. This sample was taken from a study of T-cell memory formation after mild COVID-19. This CDR3 has 15 residues. Per the germline V gene, CDR1 is SGDLS and CDR2 is YYNGEE. V lost 3 bases and J lost 8; bases outside the gene matches: 8. General observations from the study: Still unconfirmed is whether the second-wave clones peaking on day 37 recognized SARS-CoV-2. A subset of responding clones appeared in pre-infection memory, suggesting cross-reactive memory joined.

The receptor was isolated from an adult woman who had mild COVID-19 (a few samples of this study predate the infection). Cell type and time point are not known. The sequencing sample was made of PBMCs or a T cell subset sorted from them (not recorded which). This chain links TRBV9 with TRBJ2-1; TRBD1 aligns across 10 bases. CDR3: CASSAGGGTGDEQFF. As DNA, the CDR3 is TGTGCCAGCAGCGCCGGAGGCGGGACAGGGGATGAGCAGTTCTTC.